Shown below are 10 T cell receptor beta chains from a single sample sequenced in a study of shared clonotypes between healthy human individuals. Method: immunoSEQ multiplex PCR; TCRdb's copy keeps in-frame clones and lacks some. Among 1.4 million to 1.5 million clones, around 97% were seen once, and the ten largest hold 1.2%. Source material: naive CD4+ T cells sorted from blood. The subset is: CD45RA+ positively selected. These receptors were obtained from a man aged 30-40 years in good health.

The DNA of the CDR3 is TGTGCCAGCAGCGTAGACGCAGGGTTCGGCGGGGAGCTGTTTTTT. Translation gives CASSVDAGFGGELFF. This chain joins TRBV9 and TRBJ2-2, with D perhaps TRBD1 (5 bases). Germline lookup yields CDR1 SGDLS and CDR2 YYNGEE. The CDR3 totals 15 residues. The germline V and J ends were trimmed by 0 bases and 7 bases, with 13 bases remaining between them.

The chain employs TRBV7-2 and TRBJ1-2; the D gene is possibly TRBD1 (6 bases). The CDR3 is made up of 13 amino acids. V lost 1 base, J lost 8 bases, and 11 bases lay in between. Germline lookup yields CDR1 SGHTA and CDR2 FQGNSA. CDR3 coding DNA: TGTGCCAGCAGCTTAGAACAGGGAAGGGGCTACACCTTC. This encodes CASSLEQGRGYTF.

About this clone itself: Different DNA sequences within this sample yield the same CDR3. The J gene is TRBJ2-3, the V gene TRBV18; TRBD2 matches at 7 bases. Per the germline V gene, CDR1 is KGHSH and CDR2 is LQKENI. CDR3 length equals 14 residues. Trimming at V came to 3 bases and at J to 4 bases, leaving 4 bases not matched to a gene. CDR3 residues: CASSPSGGPDTQYF. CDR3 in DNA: TGTGCCAGCTCACCCTCGGGGGGACCAGATACGCAGTATTTT. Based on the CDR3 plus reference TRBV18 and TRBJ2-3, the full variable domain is NAGVMQNPRHLVRRRGQEARLRCSPMKGHSHVYWYRQLPEEGLKFMVYLQKENIIDESGMPKERFSAEFPKEGPSILRIQQVVRGDSAAYFCASSPSGGPDTQYFGPGTRLTVL.

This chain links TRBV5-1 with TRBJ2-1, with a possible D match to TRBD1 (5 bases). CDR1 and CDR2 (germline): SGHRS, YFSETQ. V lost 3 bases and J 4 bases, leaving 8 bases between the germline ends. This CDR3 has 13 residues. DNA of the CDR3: TGCGCCAGCAGCTCGACAGAGTACAATGAGCAGTTCTTC. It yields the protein CASSSTEYNEQFF.

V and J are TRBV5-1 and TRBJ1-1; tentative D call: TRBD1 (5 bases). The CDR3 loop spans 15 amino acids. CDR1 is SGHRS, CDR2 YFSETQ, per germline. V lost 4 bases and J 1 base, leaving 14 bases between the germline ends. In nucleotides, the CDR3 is TGCGCCAGCAGCCCCCGGTCGGGACGGAACACTGAAGCTTTCTTT. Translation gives CASSPRSGRNTEAFF. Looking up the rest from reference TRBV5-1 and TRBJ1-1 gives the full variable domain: KAGVTQTPRYLIKTRGQQVTLSCSPISGHRSVSWYQQTPGQGLQFLFEYFSETQRNKGNFPGRFSGRQFSNSRSEMNVSTLELGDSALYLCASSPRSGRNTEAFFGQGTRLTVV.

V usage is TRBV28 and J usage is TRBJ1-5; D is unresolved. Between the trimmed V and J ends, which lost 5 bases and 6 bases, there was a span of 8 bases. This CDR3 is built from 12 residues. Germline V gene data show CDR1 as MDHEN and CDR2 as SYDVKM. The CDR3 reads CASSEGPQPQHF. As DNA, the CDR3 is TGTGCCAGCAGTGAAGGACCTCAGCCCCAGCATTTT.

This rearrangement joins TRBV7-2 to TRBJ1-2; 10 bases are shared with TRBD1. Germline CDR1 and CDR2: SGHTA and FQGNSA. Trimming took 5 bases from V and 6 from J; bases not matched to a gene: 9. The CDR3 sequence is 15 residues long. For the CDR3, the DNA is TGTGCCAGCAGCCTCCGGACAGGGGGATGGGATGGCTACACCTTC. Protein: CASSLRTGGWDGYTF.

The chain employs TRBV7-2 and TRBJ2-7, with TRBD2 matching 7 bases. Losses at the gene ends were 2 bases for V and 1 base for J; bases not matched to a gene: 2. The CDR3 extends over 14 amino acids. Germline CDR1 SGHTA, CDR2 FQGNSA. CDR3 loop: CASSLIAGSYEQYF. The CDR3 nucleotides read TGTGCCAGCAGCTTAATAGCGGGTTCCTACGAGCAGTACTTC.

Here the CDR3 reads CAWSVGVWEQYF. The CDR3 nucleotides are TGTGCCTGGAGTGTAGGGGTTTGGGAGCAGTACTTC. This chain joins TRBV30 and TRBJ2-7, with D tentatively TRBD1 (5 bases). Trimming shortened V by 0 bases and J by 7 bases, and 10 bases separated the two germline ends. The length of the CDR3 is 12 residues. Germline assignment: CDR1 GTSNPN and CDR2 SVGIG (reference sequence).

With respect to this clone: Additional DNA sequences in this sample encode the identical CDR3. CDR3 amino acids: CASSLGDGNTIYF. CDR3 bases: TGTGCCAGCAGCTTAGGAGATGGAAACACCATATATTTT. The chain links TRBV7-9 to TRBJ1-3; D remains unclear. This CDR3 spans 13 amino acids. The V gene's germline CDR1 is SEHNR and CDR2 FQNEAQ (reference sequence). V lost 1 base to trimming and J lost 3 bases, with 4 bases between them.